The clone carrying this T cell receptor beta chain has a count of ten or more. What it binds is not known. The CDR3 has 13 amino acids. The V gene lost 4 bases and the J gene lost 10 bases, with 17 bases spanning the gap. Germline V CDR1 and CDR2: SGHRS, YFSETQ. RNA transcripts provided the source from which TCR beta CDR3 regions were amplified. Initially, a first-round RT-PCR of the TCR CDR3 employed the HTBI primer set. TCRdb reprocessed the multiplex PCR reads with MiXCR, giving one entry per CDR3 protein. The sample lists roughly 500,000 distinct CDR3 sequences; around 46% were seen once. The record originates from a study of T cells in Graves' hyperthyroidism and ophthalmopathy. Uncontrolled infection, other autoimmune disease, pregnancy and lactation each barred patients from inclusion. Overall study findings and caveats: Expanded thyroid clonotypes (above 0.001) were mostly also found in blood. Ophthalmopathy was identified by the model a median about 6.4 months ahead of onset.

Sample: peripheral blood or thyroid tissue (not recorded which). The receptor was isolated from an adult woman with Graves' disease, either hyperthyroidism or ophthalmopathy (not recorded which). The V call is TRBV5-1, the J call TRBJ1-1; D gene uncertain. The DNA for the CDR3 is TGCGCCAGCAGCGGCCGAGGTAGGTTGGGAGCTTTCTTT. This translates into CASSGRGRLGAFF.